The 19 T cell receptor beta chains below were found in one sample sequenced in a study of OX40 agonist ivuxolimab in advanced cancers. Clones were sequenced by immunoSEQ multiplex PCR, and TCRdb holds only the in-frame ones, with some missing. The data hold roughly 60,000 clones, with 85% to 95% observed a single time. Source: CD4+ or CD8+ T cells sorted from blood, taken in a trial of the OX40 agonist ivuxolimab. These receptors originate from an adult with an advanced solid tumor such as melanoma, head and neck, liver or kidney cancer.

J is TRBJ2-7 and V is TRBV6-5, with D perhaps TRBD2 (6 bases). The CDR3 sequence is 13 residues long. Germline-derived CDR1 and CDR2 are MNHEY and SVGAGI. Trimming removed 7 bases at V and 3 bases at J, with 13 bases between. CDR3 in amino acids: CASTPGLGYEQYF. The DNA for the CDR3 is TGTGCCAGCACCCCGGGACTTGGCTACGAGCAGTACTTC.

The table lists this clone with a few counts. The chain links TRBV13 to TRBJ2-1, with D possibly TRBD2 on 5 matching bases. The length of the CDR3 is 15 residues. Trimming left V 0 bases short and J 4 bases short, with 10 bases between. Germline CDR1 PRHDT, CDR2 FYEKMQ (reference sequence). Here the CDR3 DNA reads TGTGCCAGCAGCTTAGGGGCGGGCGGGTACAATGAGCAGTTCTTC. Protein product: CASSLGAGGYNEQFF.

The chain uses TRBV5-4 and TRBJ2-1, with D perhaps matching TRBD1 or TRBD2 (6 bases each). The CDR3 has 16 residues. Germline lookup yields CDR1 SGHNT and CDR2 YYREEE (reference sequence). Trimming took off 4 bases at V and 7 bases at J, with 21 bases between the two ends. The CDR3 loop is CASSRTLWGAENEQFF. The CDR3 nucleotides read TGTGCCAGCAGCCGCACGTTATGGGGGGCGGAGAATGAGCAGTTCTTC.

The chain combines TRBV12-5 with TRBJ2-5; tentatively, D is TRBD1 (6 bases). This CDR3 is 13 amino acids long. In germline, CDR1 is LGHNT, CDR2 FRNRAP. The V gene lost 4 bases and the J gene lost 3 bases, with 9 bases spanning the gap. The CDR3: CASGSWTEETQYF. CDR3 coding DNA: TGTGCTAGTGGTTCCTGGACAGAAGAGACCCAGTACTTC.

This chain links TRBV7-2 with TRBJ2-7; 7 bases fit TRBD2. From germline, CDR1 is SGHTA and CDR2 FQGNSA. Trimming removed 0 bases from V and 3 bases from J; junction bases left unmatched: 2. This CDR3 is 14 amino acids long. CDR3 sequence: CASSLAGGSYEQYF. The CDR3 DNA sequence: TGTGCCAGCAGCTTAGCGGGAGGGAGCTACGAGCAGTACTTC.

This chain uses TRBV7-8 with TRBJ1-1; no reliable D call. The CDR3 runs 13 residues. Looked up from germline, CDR1 is SGHVS and CDR2 is FQNEAQ. With 5 bases removed from V and 3 bases from J, the gap between germline ends came to 10 bases. The CDR3 spells CASSQNGDTEAFF. CDR3 nucleotides: TGTGCCAGCAGCCAAAACGGGGACACTGAAGCTTTCTTT.

V usage is TRBV18 and J usage is TRBJ1-5; D remains unclear. The V gene lost 1 base and the J gene lost 0 bases, with 4 bases spanning the gap. The CDR3 loop spans 14 amino acids. Germline lookup yields CDR1 KGHSH and CDR2 LQKENI. CDR3 bases: TGTGCCAGCTCACCACAGGGTAGCAATCAGCCCCAGCATTTT. It codes for CASSPQGSNQPQHF.

The gene calls are TRBV2 and TRBJ2-2; the D is unclear. CDR1 is SNHLY, CDR2 FYNNEI, per germline. This CDR3 is 17 amino acids long. V was trimmed by 0 bases and J by 4 bases, leaving 15 bases between them. The CDR3 spells CASSEAGPFLGTGELFF. The CDR3, as DNA: TGTGCCAGCAGTGAAGCGGGCCCCTTCCTGGGCACCGGGGAGCTGTTTTTT.

The genes are TRBV6-5 and TRBJ2-7; 8 nucleotides line up with TRBD2. V shed 4 bases and J 4 bases; nucleotides not matched to a gene: 6. Germline V gene lookup returns CDR1 MNHEY and CDR2 SVGAGI. The CDR3 extends over 14 amino acids. CDR3 region: CASSLAGGGYEQYF. As DNA, the CDR3 is TGTGCCAGCAGTTTGGCGGGGGGCGGGTACGAGCAGTACTTC.

The rearrangement joins TRBV6-1 to TRBJ2-3; 7 bases map to TRBD1. This CDR3 spans 15 amino acids. The trim removed 5 bases at V and 0 bases at J, leaving 5 bases unmatched. Germline CDR1 MNHNS, CDR2 SASEGT. CDR3 coding DNA: TGTGCCAGCAGTAAGGGGGCAGGGAGCACAGATACGCAGTATTTT. Protein sequence: CASSKGAGSTDTQYF.

The chain joins TRBV6-5 to TRBJ1-5, with 9 bases matching TRBD1. The trim removed 7 bases at V and 3 bases at J, leaving 7 bases unmatched. The CDR3 runs 15 residues. Germline lookup yields CDR1 MNHEY and CDR2 SVGAGI. CDR3 DNA sequence: TGTGCCAGCAAAACCGGGACAGGGATCAATCAGCCCCAGCATTTT. Its protein is CASKTGTGINQPQHF.

The chain uses TRBV7-9 and TRBJ1-3; weak D call: TRBD1 (5 bases). CDR3 length equals 16 residues. Trimming stripped 1 base from V and 4 bases from J, with 14 bases between. In germline, CDR1 is SEHNR, CDR2 FQNEAQ (reference sequence). CDR3 in DNA: TGTGCCAGCAGCTTAGGCGGGACGGGCAAAGGAAACACCATATATTTT. Translation gives CASSLGGTGKGNTIYF. The full variable domain, completed using reference TRBV7-9 and TRBJ1-3, is DTGVSQNPRHKITKRGQNVTFRCDPISEHNRLYWYRQTLGQGPEFLTYFQNEAQLEKSRLLSDRFSAERPKGSFSTLEIQRTEQGDSAMYLCASSLGGTGKGNTIYFGEGSWLTVV.

The J gene is TRBJ2-7, the V gene TRBV4-3; 8 positions match TRBD2. Looked up from germline, CDR1 is LGHNA and CDR2 is YSLEER. V gave up 1 base and J gave up 6 bases; unmatched junction bases: 5. This CDR3 contains 14 residues. The CDR3 bases are TGCGCCAGCAGCCAAGCGGGGGGGCTGGGCGAGCAGTACTTC. As protein: CASSQAGGLGEQYF.

The rearrangement links TRBV10-1 to TRBJ2-3; D not certain. Between the trimmed V and J ends, which lost 0 bases and 2 bases, there was a span of 9 bases. Germline V CDR1 and CDR2: WNHNN, SYGVQD (reference sequence). The CDR3 consists of 15 residues. The CDR3 bases are TGCGCCAGCAGTGAGTCAGGGTCAAACACAGATACGCAGTATTTT. This translates into CASSESGSNTDTQYF.

V is TRBV5-4 and J is TRBJ2-7; 7 nucleotides agree with TRBD2. The J segment lost 4 bases and the V segment lost 1 base, leaving 14 bases of the junction unmatched. This CDR3 has 17 residues. Per germline, CDR1 SGHNT and CDR2 YYREEE (reference sequence). The CDR3 region is CASSLQPTSGEMYEQYF. CDR3 DNA sequence: TGTGCCAGCAGCTTGCAACCCACCAGCGGGGAAATGTACGAGCAGTACTTC.

The J gene is TRBJ2-1, the V gene TRBV10-2; 11 bases match TRBD2. Trimming cost V 3 bases and J 0 bases; bases outside gene matches: 7. The germline V gene encodes CDR1 WSHSY and CDR2 SAAADI. The CDR3 has 18 residues. The DNA for the CDR3 is TGCGCCAGCAGTGATTCGGGACTAGCGGTGAGCTCCTACAATGAGCAGTTCTTC. As protein: CASSDSGLAVSSYNEQFF.

This chain joins TRBV7-2 and TRBJ2-1; 8 positions match TRBD2. This CDR3 is built from 14 residues. CDR1 and CDR2 from the germline V gene are SGHTA and FQGNSA. The junction had 9 bases not matched to a gene; V was cut back by 4 bases and J by 10 bases. CDR3 in DNA: TGTGCCAGCAGCTCCGGGACTAGGGTCCGGGAGCAGTTCTTC. Residues: CASSSGTRVREQFF.

CDR3 residues: CASSTDRGGNTEAFF. The CDR3 DNA reads TGCGCCAGCAGCACGGACAGGGGCGGGAACACTGAAGCTTTCTTT. The chain carries TRBV5-1 and TRBJ1-1, with 9 bases identical to TRBD1. The germline gives CDR1 SGHRS, CDR2 YFSETQ. This CDR3 spans 15 amino acids. After removal of 4 bases from V and 1 base from J, the junction contained 5 bases not matched to a gene.

V usage is TRBV7-8 and J usage is TRBJ2-1; no firm D call. The V end was cut by 1 base, the J end by 5 bases, with 6 bases between. In germline, CDR1 is SGHVS, CDR2 FQNEAQ. The CDR3 spans 13 residues. The CDR3 DNA follows: TGTGCCAGCAGCTTAGGGCTAAACAATGAGCAGTTCTTC. It yields the protein CASSLGLNNEQFF.